Listed here is a single T cell receptor (beta chain). The time point is: newly diagnosed GD, antithyroid drugs for less than 3 months. Researchers made the TCR library from RNA that was extracted from PBMCs. These data belong to a study of regulatory T cells in long-lasting Graves disease. Library construction for TCR beta used iRepertoire HTBI primers and Arm-PCR of CDR3 regions. One entry per CDR3 protein results from TCRdb running MiXCR on the multiplex PCR reads. The sample lists approximately 360,000 distinct CDR3 sequences, approximately 12% occurring once. CDR1 is PRHDT and CDR2 is FYEKMQ in the germline V gene (reference sequence). This CDR3 is built from 15 residues. Trimming shortened V by 4 bases and J by 6 bases, and 18 bases separated the two germline ends. The data were also submitted as part of a second study, on T cells in Graves' hyperthyroidism and ophthalmopathy. Turning to that study: Thyroid ultrasound and orbital computed tomography, with clinical symptoms and serum thyroxine and TRAb, informed diagnoses.

The TCR originated in a woman aged 18-29 years with Graves disease. The source material was peripheral blood mononuclear cells (PBMCs), sampled at new diagnosis, from a patient treated with antithyroid drugs. This rearrangement joins TRBV13 to TRBJ1-2; possible D gene TRBD1, 5 bases. As DNA, the CDR3 is TGTGCCAGCAGCTCCGTTGGGGGACCGAACGATGGCTACACCTTC. Its protein is CASSSVGGPNDGYTF.